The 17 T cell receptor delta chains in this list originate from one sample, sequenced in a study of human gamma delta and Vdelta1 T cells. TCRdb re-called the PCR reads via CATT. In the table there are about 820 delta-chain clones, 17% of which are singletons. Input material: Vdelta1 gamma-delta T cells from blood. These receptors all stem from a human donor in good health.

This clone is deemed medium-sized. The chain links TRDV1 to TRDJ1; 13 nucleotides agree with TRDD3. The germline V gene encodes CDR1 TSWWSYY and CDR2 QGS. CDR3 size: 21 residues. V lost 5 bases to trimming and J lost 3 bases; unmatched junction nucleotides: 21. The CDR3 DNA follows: TGTGCTCTTGGGCCCCGACGTTCCTACGACACTGGGGGATACGAACCCGATAAACTCATCTTT. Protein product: CALGPRRSYDTGGYEPDKLIF.

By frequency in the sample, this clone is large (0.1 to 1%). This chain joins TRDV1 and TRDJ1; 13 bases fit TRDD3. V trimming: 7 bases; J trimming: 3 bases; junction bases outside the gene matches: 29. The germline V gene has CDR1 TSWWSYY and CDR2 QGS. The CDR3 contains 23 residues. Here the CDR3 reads CALATFPSRPLYWGIRVADKLIF. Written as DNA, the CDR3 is TGTGCTCTTGCTACCTTCCCTTCACGTCCTCTTTACTGGGGGATACGAGTTGCCGATAAACTCATCTTT.

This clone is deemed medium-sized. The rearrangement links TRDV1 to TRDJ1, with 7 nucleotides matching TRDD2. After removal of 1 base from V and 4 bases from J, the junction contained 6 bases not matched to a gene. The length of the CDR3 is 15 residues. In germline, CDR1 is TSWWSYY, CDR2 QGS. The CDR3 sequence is CALGEPFLRVDKLIF. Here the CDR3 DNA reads TGTGCTCTTGGGGAACCTTTCCTACGGGTCGATAAACTCATCTTT.

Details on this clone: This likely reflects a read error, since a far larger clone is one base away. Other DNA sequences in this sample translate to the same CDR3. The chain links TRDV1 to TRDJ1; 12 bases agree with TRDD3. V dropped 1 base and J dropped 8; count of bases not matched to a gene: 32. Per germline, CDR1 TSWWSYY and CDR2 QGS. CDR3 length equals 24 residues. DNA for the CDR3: TGTGCTCTTGGGGAACCAGCAGCACCCACCGTCCTACGAAGAGTACTGGGGGATACTCAGAAACTCATCTTT. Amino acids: CALGEPAAPTVLRRVLGDTQKLIF.

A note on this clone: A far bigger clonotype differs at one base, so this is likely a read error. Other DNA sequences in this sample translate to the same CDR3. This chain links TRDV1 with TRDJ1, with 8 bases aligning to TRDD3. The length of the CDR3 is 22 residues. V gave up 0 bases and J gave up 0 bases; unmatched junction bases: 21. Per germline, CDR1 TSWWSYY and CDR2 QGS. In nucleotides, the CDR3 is TGTGCTCTTGGGGAACTCGGGGCGCCCCCAGTACTGGGGGGTACGTACACCGATAAACTCATCTTT. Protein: CALGELGAPPVLGGTYTDKLIF.

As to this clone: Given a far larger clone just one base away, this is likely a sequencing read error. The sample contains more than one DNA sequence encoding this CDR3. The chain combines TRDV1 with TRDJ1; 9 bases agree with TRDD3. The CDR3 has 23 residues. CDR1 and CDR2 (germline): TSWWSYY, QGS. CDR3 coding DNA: TGTGCCCTTGGGGAACTAAGCGACCCGATTTGGCAGGTAAAATCGTGGGGGATAAATAAACTCATCTTT. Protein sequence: CALGELSDPIWQVKSWGINKLIF.

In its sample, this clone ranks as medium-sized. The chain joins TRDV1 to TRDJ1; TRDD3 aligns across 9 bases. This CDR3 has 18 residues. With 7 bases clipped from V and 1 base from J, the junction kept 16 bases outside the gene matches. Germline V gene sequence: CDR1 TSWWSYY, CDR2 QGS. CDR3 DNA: TGTGCTCTTGCAACTGGGGGAGCACCCTCGTGGATCACCGATAAACTCATCTTT. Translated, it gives CALATGGAPSWITDKLIF.

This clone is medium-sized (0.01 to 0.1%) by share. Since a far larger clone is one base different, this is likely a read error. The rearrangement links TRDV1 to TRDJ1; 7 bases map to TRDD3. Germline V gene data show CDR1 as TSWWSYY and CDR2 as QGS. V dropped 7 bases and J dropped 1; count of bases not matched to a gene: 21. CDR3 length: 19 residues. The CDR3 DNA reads TGTGCTCTTGACCAAGGGTCCGGGGGATGCCTAAAGAGCACCGATAAACTCATCTTT. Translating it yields CALDQGSGGCLKSTDKLIF.

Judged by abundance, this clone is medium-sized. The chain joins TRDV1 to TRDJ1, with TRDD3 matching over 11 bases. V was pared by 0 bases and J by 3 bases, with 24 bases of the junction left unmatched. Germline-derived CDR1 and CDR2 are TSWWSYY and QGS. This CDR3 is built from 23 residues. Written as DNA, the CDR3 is TGTGCTCTTGGGGAACTAGTCGGCCTTCCATGGGGGATACGTAACCTGAGTGCCGATAAACTCATCTTT. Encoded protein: CALGELVGLPWGIRNLSADKLIF.

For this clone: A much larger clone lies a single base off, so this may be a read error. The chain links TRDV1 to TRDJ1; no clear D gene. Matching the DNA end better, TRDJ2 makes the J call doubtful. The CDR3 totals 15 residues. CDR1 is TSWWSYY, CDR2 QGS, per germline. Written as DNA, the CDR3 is TGTGCTCTTGGGGGCCTAGCGCAATACACCGATAAACTCTTCTTT. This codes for CALGGLAQYTDKLFF.

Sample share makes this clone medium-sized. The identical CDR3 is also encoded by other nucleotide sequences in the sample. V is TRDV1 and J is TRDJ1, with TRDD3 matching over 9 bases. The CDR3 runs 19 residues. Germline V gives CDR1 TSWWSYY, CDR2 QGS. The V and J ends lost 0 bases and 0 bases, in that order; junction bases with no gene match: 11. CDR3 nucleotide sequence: TGTGCTCTTGGGGAACTCCTTACGTCTGGGGGATTGTACACCGATAAACTCATCTTT. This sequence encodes CALGELLTSGGLYTDKLIF.

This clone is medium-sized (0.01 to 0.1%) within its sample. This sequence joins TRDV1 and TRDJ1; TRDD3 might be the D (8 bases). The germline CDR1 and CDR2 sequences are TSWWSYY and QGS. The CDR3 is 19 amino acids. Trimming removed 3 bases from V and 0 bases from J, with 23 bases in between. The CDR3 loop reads CALGDLPKLGGYYTDKLIF. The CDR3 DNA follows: TGTGCTCTTGGGGATCTTCCTAAACTGGGGGGGTACTACACCGATAAACTCATCTTT.

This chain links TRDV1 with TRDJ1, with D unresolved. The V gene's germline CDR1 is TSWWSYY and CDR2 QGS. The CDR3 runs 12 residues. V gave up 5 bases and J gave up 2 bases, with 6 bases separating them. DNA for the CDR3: TGTGCTCTTGGGCTACTAACCGATAAACTCATCTTT. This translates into CALGLLTDKLIF.

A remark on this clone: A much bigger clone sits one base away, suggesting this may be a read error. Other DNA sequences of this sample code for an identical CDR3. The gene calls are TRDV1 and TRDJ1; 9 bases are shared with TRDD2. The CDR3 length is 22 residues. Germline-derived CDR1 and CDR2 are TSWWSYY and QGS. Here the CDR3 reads CALGNPIPSYVRTPTHSDKLIF. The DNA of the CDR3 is TGTGCTCTTGGGAACCCAATACCTTCCTACGTAAGGACCCCCACCCACTCCGATAAACTCATCTTC.

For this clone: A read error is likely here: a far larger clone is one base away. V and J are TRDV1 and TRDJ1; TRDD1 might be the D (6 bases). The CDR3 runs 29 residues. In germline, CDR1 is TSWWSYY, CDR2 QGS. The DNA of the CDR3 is TGTGCTCTTGGGGAAAATTCTCTGGTCTTAGGTCCTCCGCTGGGTCCCAAAATAGCCTCAGTAGCCTACACCGTTAAACTCATCTTT. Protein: CALGENSLVLGPPLGPKIASVAYTVKLIF.

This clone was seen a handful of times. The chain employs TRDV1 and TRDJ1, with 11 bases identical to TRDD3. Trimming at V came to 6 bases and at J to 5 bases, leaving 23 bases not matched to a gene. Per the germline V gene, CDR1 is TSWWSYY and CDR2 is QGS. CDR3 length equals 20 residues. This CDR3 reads CALGFPFLSYWGIGWDKLIF. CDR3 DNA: TGTGCTCTTGGTTTCCCCTTCCTATCGTACTGGGGGATAGGGTGGGATAAACTCATCTTT.

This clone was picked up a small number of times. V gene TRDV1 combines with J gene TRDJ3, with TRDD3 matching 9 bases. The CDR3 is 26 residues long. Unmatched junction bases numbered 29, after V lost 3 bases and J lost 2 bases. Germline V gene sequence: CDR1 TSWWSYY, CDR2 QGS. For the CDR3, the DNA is TGTGCTCTTGGGGAGGCCCCCAGATCCCTGTACTGGGGGAGCCCGCCAAGCCCCTGGGACACCCGACAGATGTTTTTC. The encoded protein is CALGEAPRSLYWGSPPSPWDTRQMFF.